The 29 T cell receptor beta chains reported below all come from one sample, sequenced in a study of T cells in Graves' hyperthyroidism and ophthalmopathy. TCR beta CDR3 sequences were amplified from RNA transcripts. An initial round of RT-PCR targeting the TCR CDR3 relied on the HTBI primer set. TCRdb reprocessed the multiplex PCR reads via MiXCR and lists one record per CDR3 protein. The sample includes about 710,000 distinct CDR3 sequences, roughly 15% seen only once; the top ten take approximately 8.4%. What was sequenced was blood. These receptors originate from a man aged 18 to 29 with Graves' hyperthyroidism.

This clonotype was detected ten times or more. The chain combines TRBV7-9 with TRBJ2-5; D remains unclear. Germline assignment: CDR1 SEHNR and CDR2 FQNEAQ (reference sequence). The CDR3 contains 13 residues. V shed 6 bases and J shed 3 bases, with 11 bases lying between them. The CDR3 spells CASRPGEKETQYF. The CDR3 DNA follows: TGTGCCAGCAGGCCCGGCGAGAAAGAGACCCAGTACTTC.

In this sample, this clonotype turned up many times. V is TRBV28 and J is TRBJ2-7; 11 bases align to TRBD2. V lost 5 bases, J lost 4 bases, and 10 bases stayed unmatched. The germline V gene encodes CDR1 MDHEN and CDR2 SYDVKM. This CDR3 spans 16 amino acids. The CDR3 nucleotides read TGTGCCAGCAGTCCCGAGACTAGCGGGGACCTATACGAGCAGTACTTC. Translated: CASSPETSGDLYEQYF.

This chain connects TRBV2 to TRBJ2-2; 12 bases are shared with TRBD1. The CDR3 runs to 15 residues. In germline, CDR1 is SNHLY, CDR2 FYNNEI. The V and J ends lost 6 bases and 3 bases, in that order; junction bases with no gene match: 2. CDR3 DNA sequence: TGTGCCAGCAGGGGACAGGGGGCGGACACCGGGGAGCTGTTTTTT. This codes for CASRGQGADTGELFF. Full variable domain (rest looked up from reference TRBV2 and TRBJ2-2): EPEVTQTPSHQVTQMGQEVILRCVPISNHLYFYWYRQILGQKVEFLVSFYNNEISEKSEIFDDQFSVERPDGSNFTLKIRSTKLEDSAMYFCASRGQGADTGELFFGEGSRLTVL.

In this sample, this clonotype turned up many times. The CDR3 sequence is CASSLPFGSSYNEQFF. CDR3 nucleotides: TGTGCCAGCAGTCTACCATTTGGGAGCTCCTACAATGAGCAGTTCTTC. The gene calls are TRBV6-2 or TRBV6-3 and TRBJ2-1; tentatively, D is TRBD2 (5 bases). The ends were cut back, 5 bases at V and 0 bases at J, with 14 bases in the middle. The germline CDR1 and CDR2 sequences are MNHEY and SVGEGT. The CDR3 contains 16 residues.

This clonotype appeared many times. The V call is TRBV12-3 or TRBV12-4, the J call TRBJ2-1; 8 nucleotides align to TRBD2. The V and J ends lost 5 bases and 10 bases, in that order; junction bases with no gene match: 7. CDR3 length: 13 amino acids. CDR3 DNA: TGTGCCAGCAGTACTAGCGGCCGGGGGGAGCAGTTCTTC. It codes for CASSTSGRGEQFF.

The chain recombines TRBV12-5 with TRBJ2-2; D may be TRBD2 (5 bases). CDR3 length equals 13 residues. V lost 0 bases and J lost 7, with 6 bases in between. Germline V gene data show CDR1 as LGHNT and CDR2 as FRNRAP. This chain's CDR3 is CASGLVRGGELFF. CDR3 nucleotides: TGTGCTAGTGGTTTGGTACGGGGCGGGGAGCTGTTTTTT.

The chain combines TRBV7-8 with TRBJ1-6, with 12 bases identical to TRBD1. After removal of 4 bases from V and 8 bases from J, the junction contained 12 bases not matched to a gene. The CDR3 loop spans 18 amino acids. The germline gives CDR1 SGHVS, CDR2 FQNEAQ. The CDR3 coding sequence is TGTGCCAGCAGCTCGGGACAGGGGGCGTCTCGGCCCCATTCACCCCTCCACTTT. It specifies CASSSGQGASRPHSPLHF.

With regard to this clonotype: This clone may be a read error of a much larger clone one base away. The chain links TRBV3-1 to TRBJ1-1; D is uncertain. The germline V and J ends were trimmed by 3 bases and 6 bases, with 14 bases remaining between them. Germline loops: CDR1 LGHDT, CDR2 YNNKEL (reference sequence). The CDR3 spans 14 residues. Here the CDR3 DNA reads TGTGCCAGCAGCCACAGTTCCGGACTCCCTGAAGCTTTCTTT. Its translation: CASSHSSGLPEAFF.

This clonotype has only a few counts. The rearrangement joins TRBV28 to TRBJ2-3, with D possibly TRBD2 on 7 matching bases. Deletions cut 8 bases from V and 6 bases from J, with 18 bases between. CDR1 is MDHEN and CDR2 is SYDVKM in the germline V gene. The CDR3 totals 14 residues. CDR3 nucleotides: TGTGCCAGCGGGGTACGGGGGGCGACTGATACGCAGTATTTT. This encodes CASGVRGATDTQYF.

This clonotype was counted at least ten times. The gene calls are TRBV18 and TRBJ2-7; the D gene could be TRBD1 or TRBD2 (5 bases each). The CDR3 is 13 amino acids. V was clipped by 5 bases and J by 4 bases, with 12 bases between them. Germline loops: CDR1 KGHSH, CDR2 LQKENI. CDR3 sequence reads: CASSVRDEYEQYF. The DNA of the CDR3 is TGTGCCAGCTCAGTACGGGACGAATACGAGCAGTACTTC.

The rearrangement uses TRBV2 and TRBJ2-3; weak D call: TRBD1 (6 bases). From germline, CDR1 is SNHLY and CDR2 FYNNEI. The CDR3 runs to 16 residues. The ends were cut back, 6 bases at V and 4 bases at J, with 20 bases in the middle. For the CDR3, the DNA is TGTGCCAGCAGCGACTCGTCAGGGGATTACGCAGATACGCAGTATTTT. This encodes CASSDSSGDYADTQYF.

This clonotype appeared many times. This rearrangement joins TRBV10-2 to TRBJ2-7, with 10 positions matching TRBD2. The CDR3 totals 15 residues. J was trimmed by 3 bases and V by 2 bases; bases with no gene match: 4. CDR1 and CDR2 (germline): WSHSY, SAAADI. The CDR3 nucleotides read TGCGCCAGCAGTGAGACAGGGACTAGCGTCTACGAGCAGTACTTC. This translates into CASSETGTSVYEQYF.

The chain combines TRBV9 with TRBJ2-3; TRBD1 matches 9 bases. The CDR3 length is 16 residues. V gave up 4 bases and J gave up 6 bases; unmatched junction bases: 12. Germline assignment: CDR1 SGDLS and CDR2 YYNGEE. CDR3 sequence reads: CASSPRGQGLADTQYF. Written as DNA, the CDR3 is TGTGCCAGCAGCCCCCGAGGACAGGGGTTAGCGGATACGCAGTATTTT. The full variable domain, completed using reference TRBV9 and TRBJ2-3, is DSGVTQTPKHLITATGQRVTLRCSPRSGDLSVYWYQQSLDQGLQFLIQYYNGEERAKGNILERFSAQQFPDLHSELNLSSLELGDSALYFCASSPRGQGLADTQYFGPGTRLTVL.

The chain employs TRBV7-9 and TRBJ2-3; 7 positions agree with TRBD2. The CDR3 loop spans 14 amino acids. Trimming removed 6 bases from V and 4 bases from J; junction bases left unmatched: 7. The germline gives CDR1 SEHNR, CDR2 FQNEAQ (reference sequence). The CDR3 is CASSMGLAADTQYF. The CDR3 nucleotides read TGTGCCAGCAGTATGGGGCTAGCGGCAGATACGCAGTATTTT.

The chain combines TRBV20-1 with TRBJ2-5, with a possible D match to TRBD2 (5 bases). Germline CDR1 reads DFQATT; CDR2 reads SNEGSKA (reference sequence). This CDR3 spans 14 amino acids. V was trimmed by 5 bases and J by 0 bases, leaving 13 bases between them. In DNA form, the CDR3 reads TGCAGTGCTGCCAGGACTGGGTACCAAGAGACCCAGTACTTC. It specifies CSAARTGYQETQYF.

The table lists this clonotype with many counts. The chain recombines TRBV7-2 with TRBJ1-6, with TRBD1 matching over 9 bases. This CDR3 has 18 residues. Germline values: CDR1 SGHTA, CDR2 FQGNSA. V shed 8 bases and J 5 bases; nucleotides not matched to a gene: 16. This CDR3 reads CASGWIAGTGNHNSPLHF. CDR3 DNA: TGTGCCAGCGGTTGGATTGCCGGGACAGGGAATCATAATTCACCCCTCCACTTT.

This chain joins TRBV28 and TRBJ2-4; possible D gene TRBD2, 5 bases. The V gene lost 3 bases and the J gene lost 0 bases, with 6 bases spanning the gap. CDR3 length: 14 residues. CDR1 is MDHEN and CDR2 is SYDVKM in the germline V gene. The CDR3 nucleotides are TGTGCCAGCAGTTTCGAGGGAGCCAAAAACATTCAGTACTTC. Translated: CASSFEGAKNIQYF.

This clonotype was detected many times. The chain has TRBV20-1 and TRBJ1-5; D perhaps matches TRBD1 (6 bases). Germline CDR1 DFQATT, CDR2 SNEGSKA (reference sequence). This CDR3 contains 15 residues. Deletions cut 4 bases from V and 4 bases from J, with 17 bases between. CDR3 protein: CSATFSGAGNQPQHF. The CDR3 coding sequence is TGCAGTGCTACCTTCTCAGGGGCGGGAAATCAGCCCCAGCATTTT.

The rearrangement uses TRBV20-1 and TRBJ2-1; the match to TRBD2 covers 9 bases. Per the germline V gene, CDR1 is DFQATT and CDR2 is SNEGSKA (reference sequence). V shed 1 base, J shed 7 bases, and the junction held 20 bases outside the gene matches. This CDR3 has 19 amino acids. The CDR3 DNA reads TGCAGTGCTAGAGGATGGCTAGCGGGGCAGACCTCCCGAGTTAATGAGCAGTTCTTC. Its translation: CSARGWLAGQTSRVNEQFF.

This clonotype was picked up a small number of times. The rearrangement uses TRBV20-1 and TRBJ2-1, with D unresolved. V lost 1 base, J lost 5 bases, and 18 bases lay in between. The V gene's germline CDR1 is DFQATT and CDR2 SNEGSKA (reference sequence). The CDR3 runs to 16 residues. The CDR3 is CSARAPRVFRNNEQFF. CDR3 DNA sequence: TGCAGTGCTAGAGCCCCAAGGGTCTTCCGGAACAATGAGCAGTTCTTC.

The chain has TRBV14 and TRBJ2-3; unclear D gene. Looked up from germline, CDR1 is SGHDN and CDR2 is FVKESK. This CDR3 has 13 residues. Trimming shortened V by 0 bases and J by 4 bases, and 5 bases separated the two germline ends. CDR3 DNA: TGTGCCAGCAGCCAAGATAGGGCAGATACGCAGTATTTT. Translated: CASSQDRADTQYF.

This clonotype was counted a few times. J is TRBJ2-1 and V is TRBV2; 8 bases are shared with TRBD2. V shed 3 bases and J 7 bases; nucleotides not matched to a gene: 8. From germline, CDR1 is SNHLY and CDR2 FYNNEI. This CDR3 has 15 amino acids. The CDR3 spells CASSDRETSVNEQFF. CDR3 sequence (DNA): TGTGCCAGCAGTGACAGGGAGACTAGCGTGAATGAGCAGTTCTTC.

This clonotype was detected many times. V gene TRBV29-1 combines with J gene TRBJ2-2, with D tentatively TRBD2 (5 bases). Trimming took 3 bases from V and 0 from J, leaving 11 bases between them. Germline V gives CDR1 SQVTM, CDR2 ANQGSEA. This CDR3 contains 15 residues. The DNA for the CDR3 is TGCAGCGTTGATAACAGCGGTGCGAACACCGGGGAGCTGTTTTTT. It encodes CSVDNSGANTGELFF.

This clonotype appeared a few times. The chain carries TRBV5-5 and TRBJ2-4, with no clear D. Germline lookup yields CDR1 SGHKS and CDR2 YYEKEE (reference sequence). This CDR3 spans 16 amino acids. The V end was cut by 4 bases, the J end by 2 bases, with 16 bases between. CDR3 nucleotide sequence: TGTGCCAGCAGCCCCCTCCCGGGTCGAACCAAAAACATTCAGTACTTC. It yields the protein CASSPLPGRTKNIQYF.

This clonotype was observed a handful of times. The V call is TRBV5-8, the J call TRBJ1-5; D gene unclear. Trimming stripped 4 bases from V and 8 bases from J, with 16 bases between. CDR1 is SGHTS and CDR2 is YDEGEE in the germline V gene. The CDR3 spans 14 residues. In DNA, the CDR3 is TGTGCCAGCAGCCCTCCCCGAGGGAGCAAGCCCCAGCATTTT. It specifies CASSPPRGSKPQHF.

This clonotype came up a few times. This chain joins TRBV28 and TRBJ2-3, with D possibly TRBD2 on 5 matching bases. V was trimmed by 4 bases and J by 4 bases, leaving 9 bases between them. CDR1 is MDHEN, CDR2 SYDVKM, per germline. This CDR3 comprises 13 residues. CDR3 DNA sequence: TGTGCCAGCAGTTATGAGGGCCCAGATACGCAGTATTTT. It specifies CASSYEGPDTQYF. The full variable domain, with the rest looked up from reference TRBV28 and TRBJ2-3, is DVKVTQSSRYLVKRTGEKVFLECVQDMDHENMFWYRQDPGLGLRLIYFSYDVKMKEKGDIPEGYSVSREKKERFSLILESASTNQTSMYLCASSYEGPDTQYFGPGTRLTVL.

This clonotype has more than one count but fewer than ten. The chain links TRBV19 to TRBJ1-1; maybe TRBD1 (6 bases). Germline V gene lookup returns CDR1 LNHDA and CDR2 SQIVND (reference sequence). Trimming shortened V by 6 bases and J by 1 base, and 9 bases separated the two germline ends. This CDR3 spans 13 amino acids. The CDR3 DNA is TGTGCCAGTAGAGCAGGGGCGAACACTGAAGCTTTCTTT. It yields the protein CASRAGANTEAFF. Looking up the rest from reference TRBV19 and TRBJ1-1 gives the full variable domain: DGGITQSPKYLFRKEGQNVTLSCEQNLNHDAMYWYRQDPGQGLRLIYYSQIVNDFQKGDIAEGYSVSREKKESFPLTVTSAQKNPTAFYLCASRAGANTEAFFGQGTRLTVV.

This chain joins TRBV5-6 and TRBJ1-2; no clear D. The germline V gene has CDR1 SGHDT and CDR2 YYEEEE. The CDR3 runs 16 residues. V lost 4 bases to trimming and J lost 2 bases, with 18 bases between them. The CDR3 loop reads CASSPTSSVGNYGYTF. The CDR3 DNA reads TGTGCCAGCAGCCCAACCTCCTCAGTGGGAAACTATGGCTACACCTTC.

This clonotype was seen a few times. The chain carries TRBV29-1 and TRBJ1-1; 8 positions agree with TRBD1. V shed 2 bases and J 6 bases; nucleotides not matched to a gene: 2. The germline gives CDR1 SQVTM, CDR2 ANQGSEA. The CDR3 loop spans 12 amino acids. CDR3 DNA sequence: TGCAGCGTTGAACGGACAGGGCCTGAAGCTTTCTTT. Translated: CSVERTGPEAFF.